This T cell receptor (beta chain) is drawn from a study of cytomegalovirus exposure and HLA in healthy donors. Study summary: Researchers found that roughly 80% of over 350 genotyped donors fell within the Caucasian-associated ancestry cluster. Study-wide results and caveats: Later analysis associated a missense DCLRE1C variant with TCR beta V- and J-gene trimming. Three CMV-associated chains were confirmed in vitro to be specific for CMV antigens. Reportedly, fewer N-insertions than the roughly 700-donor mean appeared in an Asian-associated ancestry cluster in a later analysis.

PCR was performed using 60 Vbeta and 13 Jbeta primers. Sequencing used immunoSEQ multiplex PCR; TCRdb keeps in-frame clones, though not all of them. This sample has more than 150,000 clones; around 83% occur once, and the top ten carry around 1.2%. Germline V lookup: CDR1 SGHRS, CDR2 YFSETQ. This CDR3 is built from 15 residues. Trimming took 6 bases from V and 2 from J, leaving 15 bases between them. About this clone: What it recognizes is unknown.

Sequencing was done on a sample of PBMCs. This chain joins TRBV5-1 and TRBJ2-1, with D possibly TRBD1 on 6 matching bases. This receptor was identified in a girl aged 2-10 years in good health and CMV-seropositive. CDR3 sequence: CASTVQGVPYNEQFF. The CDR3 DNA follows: TGCGCCAGCACCGTACAGGGAGTTCCCTACAATGAGCAGTTCTTC.